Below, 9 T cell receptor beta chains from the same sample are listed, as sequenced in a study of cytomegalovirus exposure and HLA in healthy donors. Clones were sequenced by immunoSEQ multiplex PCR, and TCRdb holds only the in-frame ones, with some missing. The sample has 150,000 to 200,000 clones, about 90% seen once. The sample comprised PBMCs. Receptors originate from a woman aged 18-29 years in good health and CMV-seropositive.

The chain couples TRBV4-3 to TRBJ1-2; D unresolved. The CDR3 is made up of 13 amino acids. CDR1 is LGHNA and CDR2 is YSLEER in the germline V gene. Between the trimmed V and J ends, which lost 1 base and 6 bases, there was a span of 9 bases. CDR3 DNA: TGCGCCAGCAGCCAAGGTCCGGGAGATGGCTACACCTTC. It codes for CASSQGPGDGYTF.

This CDR3 reads CASSLNSGPYEQYF. CDR3 nucleotide sequence: TGCGCCAGCAGCCTTAATAGCGGCCCCTACGAGCAGTACTTC. This sequence joins TRBV5-1 and TRBJ2-7; TRBD2 is a possible D gene (6 bases). Germline CDR1 reads SGHRS; CDR2 reads YFSETQ. The V and J ends lost 4 bases and 2 bases respectively, with 13 bases between them. The CDR3 is 14 amino acids.

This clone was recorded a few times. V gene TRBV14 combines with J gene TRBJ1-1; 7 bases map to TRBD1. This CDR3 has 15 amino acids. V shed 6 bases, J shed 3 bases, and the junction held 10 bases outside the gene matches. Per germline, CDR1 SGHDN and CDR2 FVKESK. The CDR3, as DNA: TGTGCCAGCAGTCCAGAAACAGGGGTCGACACTGAAGCTTTCTTT. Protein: CASSPETGVDTEAFF.

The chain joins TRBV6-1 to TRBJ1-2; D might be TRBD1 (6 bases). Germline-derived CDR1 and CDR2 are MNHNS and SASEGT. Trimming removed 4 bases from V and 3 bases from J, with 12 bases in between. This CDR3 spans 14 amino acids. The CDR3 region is CASSGGQTYYGYTF. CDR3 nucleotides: TGTGCCAGCAGTGGAGGACAGACTTACTATGGCTACACCTTC.

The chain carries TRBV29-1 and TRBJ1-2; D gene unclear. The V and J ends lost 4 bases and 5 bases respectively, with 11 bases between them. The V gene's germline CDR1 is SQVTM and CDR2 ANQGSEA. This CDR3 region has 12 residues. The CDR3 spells CSVGSNVYGYTF. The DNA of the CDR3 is TGCAGCGTTGGAAGCAATGTTTATGGCTACACCTTC. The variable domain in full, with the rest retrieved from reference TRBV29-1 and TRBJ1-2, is SAVISQKPSRDICQRGTSLTIQCQVDSQVTMMFWYRQQPGQSLTLIATANQGSEATYESGFVIDKFPISRPNLTFSTLTVSNMSPEDSSIYLCSVGSNVYGYTFGSGTRLTVV.

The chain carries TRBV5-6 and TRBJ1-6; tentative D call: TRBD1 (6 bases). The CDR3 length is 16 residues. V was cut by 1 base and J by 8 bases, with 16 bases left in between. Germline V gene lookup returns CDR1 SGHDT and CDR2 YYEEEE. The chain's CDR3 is CASSLFGLQGDSPLHF. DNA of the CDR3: TGTGCCAGCAGCTTGTTTGGTTTACAGGGAGATTCACCCCTCCACTTT.

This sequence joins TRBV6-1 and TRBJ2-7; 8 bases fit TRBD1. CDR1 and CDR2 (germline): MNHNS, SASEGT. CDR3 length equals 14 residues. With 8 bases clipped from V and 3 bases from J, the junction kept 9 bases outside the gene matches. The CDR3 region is CASVDRGFNYEQYF. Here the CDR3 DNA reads TGTGCCAGCGTCGACAGGGGATTCAACTACGAGCAGTACTTC.

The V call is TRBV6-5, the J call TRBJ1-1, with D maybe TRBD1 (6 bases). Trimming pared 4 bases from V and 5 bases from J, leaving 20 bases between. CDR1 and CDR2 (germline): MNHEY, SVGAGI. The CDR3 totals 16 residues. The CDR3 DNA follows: TGTGCCAGCAGTTCCCAGGACAGAACCCCCTCAACTGAAGCTTTCTTT. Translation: CASSSQDRTPSTEAFF.

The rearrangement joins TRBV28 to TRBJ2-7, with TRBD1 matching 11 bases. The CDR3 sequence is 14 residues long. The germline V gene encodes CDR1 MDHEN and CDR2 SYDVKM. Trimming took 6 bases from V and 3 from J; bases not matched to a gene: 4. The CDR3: CASRTGTGGYEQYF. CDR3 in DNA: TGTGCCAGCAGGACCGGGACAGGGGGCTACGAGCAGTACTTC.